This TCR beta chain was observed in a study of T cells after yellow fever vaccination. Background on the study: Fractions of limited cellularity were prepared by means of SMART-Seq v4 Ultra Low Input. Overall study results and limits: Clonotypes appearing in both CD4 and CD8 compartments existed, and their share was small. Detected again after the booster were most primary-vaccination clones, at 95% to 98% CD4 and nearly 90% CD8.

TCRdb independently ran MiXCR on the 5' RACE reads; one entry per CDR3 protein. Of just under 600,000 distinct CDR3 sequences listed, roughly 12% are singletons. V gave up 5 bases and J gave up 2 bases, with 16 bases separating them. This CDR3 comprises 16 residues. Germline V lookup: CDR1 SEHNR, CDR2 FQNEAQ (reference sequence). The table lists this clonotype with a few counts. The antigen remains undetermined. The J gene is TRBJ2-1, the V gene TRBV7-9; a possible D gene is TRBD1 (6 bases). The sample here was PBMCs, taken on the day of the yellow fever booster vaccination. The source is a man aged 30 to 45 who received the YFV17D yellow fever vaccine. The DNA of the CDR3 is TGTGCCAGCAGCGGACGTCAGGGGCGTCCCTACAATGAGCAGTTCTTC. Its protein product is CASSGRQGRPYNEQFF.